The clone carrying this T cell receptor beta chain was recorded many times. V was pared by 4 bases and J by 5 bases, with 11 bases of the junction left unmatched. This CDR3 spans 16 amino acids. Germline V gene data show CDR1 as SGHRS and CDR2 as YFSETQ. The record originates from a study of T cells after posttransplantation cyclophosphamide. The assay was immunoSEQ multiplex PCR, and TCRdb's table has in-frame clones only and misses some. The specimen has over 35,000 clones, none found just once. Sequences were obtained from PBMCs. V gene TRBV5-1 combines with J gene TRBJ2-1; 8 bases align to TRBD1. This TCR was recovered from a man aged 35 to 55 in good health, CMV-negative, and a related stem cell transplant donor. CDR3 in amino acids: CASSPFAGGADNEQFF. In nucleotides, the CDR3 is TGCGCCAGCAGCCCCTTTGCAGGGGGCGCCGACAATGAGCAGTTCTTC. Drawing the rest from reference TRBV5-1 and TRBJ2-1, the complete variable domain is KAGVTQTPRYLIKTRGQQVTLSCSPISGHRSVSWYQQTPGQGLQFLFEYFSETQRNKGNFPGRFSGRQFSNSRSEMNVSTLELGDSALYLCASSPFAGGADNEQFFGPGTRLTVL.